The next 30 T cell receptor beta chains were all read from a single sample in a study of shared clonotypes between healthy human individuals. Profiled with immunoSEQ multiplex PCR; TCRdb holds only in-frame clones, not every one. Here the sample spans over 2 million clones, approximately 90% being singletons. Sequenced material: naive CD4+ T cells from PBMCs. Subset in this sample: CD45RA+ positively selected. Source of these receptors: a man younger than 35 in good health. Some clones in this sample may be carry-over from other donors' samples.

This clone is a singleton in its sample. V usage is TRBV10-3 and J usage is TRBJ2-5; 9 bases line up with TRBD2. The ends lost 0 bases at V and 7 bases at J; junction bases unmatched: 3. The CDR3 is 14 amino acids. Germline CDR1 ENHRY, CDR2 SYGVKD. CDR3 sequence reads: CAISESRGRGTQYF. The CDR3 nucleotides read TGTGCCATCAGTGAGTCCCGCGGGAGGGGGACCCAGTACTTC.

The chain is built from TRBV7-9 and TRBJ2-3; TRBD2 aligns across 11 bases. Germline V gene lookup returns CDR1 SEHNR and CDR2 FQNEAQ (reference sequence). V lost 6 bases, J lost 5 bases, and 7 bases stayed unmatched. The CDR3 has 15 amino acids. The CDR3 DNA follows: TGTGCCAGCAGGCTGGGGACTAGCGGTGGAGATACGCAGTATTTT. Its protein is CASRLGTSGGDTQYF.

V is TRBV5-1 and J is TRBJ1-2, with 8 bases fitting TRBD1. Germline CDR1 reads SGHRS; CDR2 reads YFSETQ. V was clipped by 0 bases and J by 4 bases; unmatched bases: 5. The CDR3 is 15 residues long. CDR3 in DNA: TGCGCCAGCAGCTTGGATGCAGGGGGCTCCTATGGCTACACCTTC. Encoded protein: CASSLDAGGSYGYTF. Filled out from reference TRBV5-1 and TRBJ1-2, the complete variable domain reads KAGVTQTPRYLIKTRGQQVTLSCSPISGHRSVSWYQQTPGQGLQFLFEYFSETQRNKGNFPGRFSGRQFSNSRSEMNVSTLELGDSALYLCASSLDAGGSYGYTFGSGTRLTVV.

The chain joins TRBV21-1 to TRBJ2-2; the table calls TRBD1, which could not be checked here. TRBV21-1 is a pseudogene segment. This CDR3 comprises 20 residues. The CDR3 reads CASSKEGGDRQFAYTGELFF. CDR3 nucleotide sequence: TGTGCCAGCAGCAAGGAGGGAGGGGACAGGCAATTCGCTTACACCGGGGAGCTGTTTTTT.

This rearrangement joins TRBV2 to TRBJ1-1, with D uncertain. The CDR3 has 17 residues. Between the trimmed V and J ends, which lost 6 bases and 1 base, there was a span of 21 bases. Germline V gene lookup returns CDR1 SNHLY and CDR2 FYNNEI. The CDR3 sequence: CASSLRTAPRGNTEAFF. Written as DNA, the CDR3 is TGTGCCAGCAGCCTGAGGACTGCCCCCCGGGGGAACACTGAAGCTTTCTTT.

This clone has a handful of counts. The rearrangement uses TRBV5-6 and TRBJ1-5, with D possibly being TRBD1 (6 bases). V lost 4 bases to trimming and J lost 4 bases, with 12 bases between them. Germline CDR1 and CDR2: SGHDT and YYEEEE. This CDR3 spans 14 amino acids. CDR3 coding DNA: TGTGCCAGCAGCCTCCAGGGGTTTAATCAGCCCCAGCATTTT. It is translated as CASSLQGFNQPQHF.

The chain employs TRBV6-6 and TRBJ1-2; 9 nucleotides line up with TRBD1. The CDR3 has 14 residues. Per germline, CDR1 MNHNY and CDR2 SVGAGI (reference sequence). The V segment lost 5 bases and the J segment 6 bases; nucleotides outside the gene matches: 7. CDR3 region: CASSNGQGSDGYTF. CDR3 sequence (DNA): TGTGCCAGCAGTAACGGACAGGGGAGCGATGGCTACACCTTC.

This rearrangement joins TRBV7-9 to TRBJ2-7, with no clear D. Germline CDR1 and CDR2: SEHNR and FQNEAQ (reference sequence). V was pared by 2 bases and J by 6 bases, with 5 bases between. The CDR3 spans 11 residues. CDR3 sequence reads: CASSLFAEQYF. The CDR3 nucleotides read TGTGCCAGCAGCTTATTTGCCGAGCAGTACTTC.

The chain employs TRBV18 and TRBJ2-5, with 9 bases lining up with TRBD1. With V trimmed by 1 base and J by 3 bases, 21 bases remained unmatched. CDR3 length equals 21 residues. Per germline, CDR1 KGHSH and CDR2 LQKENI. As DNA, the CDR3 is TGTGCCAGCTCACCACGTATAGGGTCCACAGGGGGCAGTAACCGAAAAGAGACCCAGTACTTC. This gives the protein CASSPRIGSTGGSNRKETQYF.

This chain connects TRBV7-9 to TRBJ1-2; no clear D gene. Trimming left V 3 bases short and J 8 bases short, with 25 bases between. This CDR3 contains 17 residues. Germline CDR1 and CDR2: SEHNR and FQNEAQ (reference sequence). The CDR3 loop reads CASSFLAATPLGLGYTF. The CDR3 DNA reads as TGTGCCAGCAGCTTTTTGGCGGCTACACCCTTAGGCTTGGGCTACACCTTC.

The V gene is TRBV9, the J gene TRBJ2-5; the D call may be TRBD1 or TRBD2 (5 bases each). With 3 bases removed from V and 2 bases from J, the gap between germline ends came to 8 bases. CDR1 and CDR2 (germline): SGDLS, YYNGEE. The CDR3 sequence is 13 residues long. CDR3 nucleotide sequence: TGTGCCAGCAGCGGAGGGGTTCAAGAGACCCAGTACTTC. This sequence encodes CASSGGVQETQYF.

This chain joins TRBV11-2 and TRBJ2-3, with TRBD1 as a possible D gene (5 bases). CDR1 and CDR2 (germline): SGHAT, FQNNGV. The CDR3 spans 15 residues. V dropped 2 bases and J dropped 4 bases, with 13 bases sitting between them. CDR3 loop: CASSLKQGQSDTQYF. DNA for the CDR3: TGTGCCAGCAGCTTAAAGCAGGGCCAATCAGATACGCAGTATTTT.

The rearrangement uses TRBV7-8 and TRBJ2-4, with 7 bases fitting TRBD1. Germline V gives CDR1 SGHVS, CDR2 FQNEAQ. J was trimmed by 3 bases and V by 7 bases; bases with no gene match: 12. This CDR3 region has 16 residues. The CDR3, as DNA: TGTGCCAGCACCCTTGACAGGGCGGTCAGCAAAAACATTCAGTACTTC. Its protein is CASTLDRAVSKNIQYF.

This chain's CDR3 is CASNKPGQGHYGYTF. As DNA, the CDR3 is TGCGCCAGCAACAAGCCGGGACAGGGGCACTATGGCTACACCTTC. The chain has TRBV4-1 and TRBJ1-2; 10 bases fit TRBD1. V shed 7 bases and J 3 bases; nucleotides not matched to a gene: 8. CDR1 and CDR2 (germline): MGHRA, YSYEKL. CDR3 length equals 15 residues.

Only one count was recorded for this clone. Other DNA variants within this sample encode the same CDR3. The chain carries TRBV14 and TRBJ2-7, with a weak D call TRBD2 (5 bases). Germline CDR1 and CDR2: SGHDN and FVKESK. The germline V and J ends were trimmed by 2 bases and 4 bases, with 12 bases remaining between them. The CDR3 covers 14 residues. The CDR3 nucleotides are TGTGCCAGCAGCCAAAGAGGGCTGGTATACGAGCAGTACTTC. It translates to CASSQRGLVYEQYF.

This rearrangement joins TRBV10-3 to TRBJ2-1; 9 nucleotides match TRBD1. The CDR3 totals 13 residues. Germline-derived CDR1 and CDR2 are ENHRY and SYGVKD. Germline trimming cut 2 bases from V and 10 bases from J; bases unmatched to any gene: 3. Here the CDR3 reads CAISENRGREQFF. CDR3 nucleotide sequence: TGTGCCATCAGTGAGAACAGGGGGCGGGAGCAGTTCTTC.

This clone was seen a single time. V is TRBV28 and J is TRBJ2-7; 8 bases line up with TRBD2. Germline loops: CDR1 MDHEN, CDR2 SYDVKM. The CDR3 consists of 15 residues. Trimming at V came to 6 bases and at J to 3 bases, leaving 10 bases not matched to a gene. Written as DNA, the CDR3 is TGTGCCAGCAGCCCCCCGACTAGCGACTTCTACGAGCAGTACTTC. This gives the protein CASSPPTSDFYEQYF.

The V and J genes are TRBV28 and TRBJ1-2; 9 nucleotides align to TRBD1. CDR3 size: 14 residues. V lost 8 bases, J lost 6 bases, and 10 bases stayed unmatched. Germline-derived CDR1 and CDR2 are MDHEN and SYDVKM. This chain's CDR3 is CASYGQGNLDGYTF. CDR3 nucleotides: TGTGCCAGCTATGGACAGGGGAATTTGGATGGCTACACCTTC.

The V gene is TRBV28, the J gene TRBJ2-1; weak D call: TRBD2 (5 bases). Trimming stripped 5 bases from V and 10 bases from J, with 15 bases between. The CDR3 extends over 13 amino acids. The V gene's germline CDR1 is MDHEN and CDR2 SYDVKM. The CDR3 reads CASSPRGYREQFF. The CDR3 nucleotides are TGTGCCAGCAGTCCTCGAGGGTATCGCGAGCAGTTCTTC.

Notes on this clone: At the DNA level, this CDR3 is encoded by other sequences in the same sample as well. The CDR3 DNA follows: TGTGCCAGCAGCTTAGTAGCGGGAGGTCTCTACGAGCAGTACTTC. As protein: CASSLVAGGLYEQYF. J is TRBJ2-7 and V is TRBV7-2; TRBD2 matches at 10 bases. This CDR3 region has 15 residues. Germline V gene data show CDR1 as SGHTA and CDR2 as FQGNSA. The V and J ends lost 1 base and 3 bases, in that order; junction bases with no gene match: 3.

The chain combines TRBV15 with TRBJ2-7; D is unresolved. The germline CDR1 and CDR2 sequences are LNHNV and YYDKDF (reference sequence). The CDR3 loop spans 16 amino acids. V shed 0 bases and J shed 2 bases, with 14 bases lying between them. CDR3 sequence reads: CATSRDRAGVAYEQYF. CDR3 coding DNA: TGTGCCACCAGCAGAGATCGGGCAGGCGTCGCCTACGAGCAGTACTTC.

The V and J genes are TRBV5-4 and TRBJ1-1; TRBD1 might be the D (5 bases). V lost 4 bases, J lost 1 base, and 8 bases lay in between. Germline-derived CDR1 and CDR2 are SGHNT and YYREEE (reference sequence). This CDR3 has 13 residues. In DNA, the CDR3 is TGTGCCAGCAGCGTGACAGAGAACACTGAAGCTTTCTTT. Translated, it gives CASSVTENTEAFF.

The chain couples TRBV7-9 to TRBJ2-1, with D tentatively TRBD2 (5 bases). CDR1 is SEHNR and CDR2 is FQNEAQ in the germline V gene (reference sequence). The CDR3 contains 13 residues. The CDR3 region is CAISEISYNEQFF. CDR3 DNA: TGTGCTATTAGCGAAATTTCCTACAATGAGCAGTTCTTC.

The J gene is TRBJ2-3, the V gene TRBV6-1, with 8 bases identical to TRBD1. The CDR3 length is 13 residues. V lost 10 bases, J lost 1 base, and 4 bases stayed unmatched. Germline V lookup: CDR1 MNHNS, CDR2 SASEGT. Here the CDR3 DNA reads TGTGCCACCAGGGGGCTGGGCACAGATACGCAGTATTTT. Its translation: CATRGLGTDTQYF.

This clone was recorded once. V usage is TRBV7-9 and J usage is TRBJ1-1; TRBD1 is a possible D gene (6 bases). This CDR3 has 16 residues. The germline gives CDR1 SEHNR, CDR2 FQNEAQ (reference sequence). V lost 5 bases and J 3 bases, leaving 19 bases between the germline ends. This CDR3 is CASSPRPGARDTEAFF. As DNA, the CDR3 is TGTGCCAGCAGCCCCCGCCCGGGGGCGCGCGACACTGAAGCTTTCTTT.

The chain couples TRBV28 to TRBJ2-1; tentatively, D is TRBD2 (5 bases). V was shortened by 5 bases and J by 6 bases, with 17 bases between the two germline ends. CDR1 and CDR2 (germline): MDHEN, SYDVKM. CDR3 size: 15 residues. In DNA form, the CDR3 reads TGTGCCAGCAGTCTCAGCGGCAGTCTATCCAATGAGCAGTTCTTC. This encodes CASSLSGSLSNEQFF.

The chain combines TRBV9 with TRBJ2-1; perhaps TRBD2 as D (6 bases). The germline gives CDR1 SGDLS, CDR2 YYNGEE. There are 14 residues in the CDR3. The V end was cut by 0 bases, the J end by 5 bases, with 9 bases between. The CDR3, as DNA: TGTGCCAGCAGCGTAGGGACTATCAACAATGAGCAGTTCTTC. It is translated as CASSVGTINNEQFF. Variable domain in full (rest from reference TRBV9 and TRBJ2-1): DSGVTQTPKHLITATGQRVTLRCSPRSGDLSVYWYQQSLDQGLQFLIQYYNGEERAKGNILERFSAQQFPDLHSELNLSSLELGDSALYFCASSVGTINNEQFFGPGTRLTVL.

V is TRBV4-1 and J is TRBJ2-1; 11 nucleotides align to TRBD2. CDR3 length equals 19 residues. The germline V gene has CDR1 MGHRA and CDR2 YSYEKL. J was trimmed by 0 bases and V by 6 bases; bases with no gene match: 13. CDR3 sequence: CASRPKGTSGSSSYNEQFF. CDR3 bases: TGCGCCAGCAGGCCTAAAGGGACTAGCGGTTCAAGCTCCTACAATGAGCAGTTCTTC.

In its sample, this clone was seen a few times. V gene TRBV7-8 combines with J gene TRBJ2-5; possible D gene TRBD2, 5 bases. The CDR3 covers 14 residues. Trimming removed 0 bases from V and 1 base from J, with 6 bases in between. Germline loops: CDR1 SGHVS, CDR2 FQNEAQ. Here the CDR3 DNA reads TGTGCCAGCAGCTTAGCGGAGGCCCAAGAGACCCAGTACTTC. Amino acid sequence: CASSLAEAQETQYF.

This chain connects TRBV6-1 to TRBJ2-7; a weak D match, TRBD2 (6 bases). Trimming took 2 bases from V and 5 from J, leaving 22 bases between them. The CDR3 is 17 residues long. Germline V gene lookup returns CDR1 MNHNS and CDR2 SASEGT. In nucleotides, the CDR3 is TGTGCCAGCAGTGAAAGGCGCGGGACGAACCCAACCCACGAGCAGTACTTC. It encodes CASSERRGTNPTHEQYF.